This paragraph covers one TCR beta chain sequence. Its antigen is currently unknown. These data come from a study of cytomegalovirus exposure and HLA in healthy donors. The overall study: There were some 410 genotyped donors. Of these, 81% fell in the genetic ancestry cluster associated with self-reported Caucasian donors. Overall study results and limits: Data from an earlier analysis indicated that most TCR beta V segments were productive either about 90% or about 30% of the time.

The PCR had 60 Vbeta and 13 Jbeta primers. TCRdb's table, derived via immunoSEQ multiplex PCR, lists solely in-frame clones and lacks some. The sample records fewer than 95,000 clones, roughly 79% being singletons. The CDR3 is 14 residues long. The germline V and J ends were trimmed by 1 base and 1 base, with 7 bases remaining between them. CDR1 is MNHEY, CDR2 SMNVEV, per germline (reference sequence). The clonotype originates from a man aged 25-45 years in good health and CMV-seronegative. The chain has TRBV27 and TRBJ1-1, with a tentative D call TRBD1 (5 bases). The sequenced material came from PBMCs. CDR3 sequence: CASSLFQGNTEAFF. DNA of the CDR3: TGTGCCAGCAGTTTATTCCAGGGGAACACTGAAGCTTTCTTT.